This T cell receptor beta chain originates from a study of shared clonotypes between healthy human individuals. Study details: A couple of female and three male donors aged 18 to 49 were enrolled.

V trimming: 3 bases; J trimming: 3 bases; junction bases outside the gene matches: 1. Germline V gives CDR1 MDHEN, CDR2 SYDVKM. CDR3 length: 14 residues. Study-wide findings and caveats: Rarefaction gave evidence that sorted-subset sequencing remained incomplete despite large depth.

Every immunoSEQ plate was one replicate of a subset's evenly spread DNA. Using immunoSEQ multiplex PCR, the repertoire was profiled, and TCRdb retains in-frame clones only, with some absent. This sample yields hundreds of thousands of clones, of which about 96% are seen a single time; about 0.25% belongs to the top ten. Naive CD8 cells comprised CD45RO-negative, CCR7-positively selected cells, excluding terminally differentiated effector memory CD45RA+ cells. Caucasian adults living in Nashville, Tennessee, provided all samples. On this clone itself: Its antigen remains unidentified. In the same sample, other DNA sequences code for this CDR3.

The V and J genes are TRBV28 and TRBJ1-3, with 8 bases fitting TRBD1. The TCR was taken from a man aged 30 to 45 in good health. Source material: naive CD8+ T cells sorted from blood. CDR3 sequence (DNA): TGTGCCAGCAGTTTGACAGGGGTTGGAAACACCATATATTTT. Residues: CASSLTGVGNTIYF.